The 27 T cell receptor beta chains presented below share a single source sample, sequenced in a study of CD8+ T cells in alopecia areata. Treatment in this sample: oral pan-JAK inhibitor, 5-10 mg twice daily. As the sequencing template, cDNA was produced by extracting RNA and reverse transcribing it. Profiling relied on immunoSEQ multiplex PCR, and the TCRdb table lists in-frame clones only, not all of them. The table lists 150,000 to 200,000 clones, approximately 61% of them singletons. The specimen was CD4+ T cells sorted from blood, collected at week 24, from a patient treated with tofacitinib. All receptors come from a human donor with alopecia areata.

V is TRBV7-3 and J is TRBJ1-6, with D possibly matching TRBD1 (6 bases). V lost 5 bases and J lost 9, with 14 bases in between. Germline CDR1 and CDR2: SGHTA and FQGTGA. The CDR3 is 14 amino acids. The CDR3 coding sequence is TGTGCCAGCAGCCTTGGACAGACTGGTTCACCCCTCCACTTT. This sequence encodes CASSLGQTGSPLHF.

Remarks on this clone: The identical CDR3 is also encoded by other nucleotide sequences in the sample. In DNA, the CDR3 is TGCAGCGTTGCCGGGACACTGAACACTGAAGCTTTCTTT. This translates into CSVAGTLNTEAFF. This rearrangement joins TRBV29-1 to TRBJ1-1; a weak D match, TRBD1 (6 bases). Trimming shortened V by 4 bases and J by 0 bases, and 9 bases separated the two germline ends. The CDR3 contains 13 residues. Germline V CDR1 and CDR2: SQVTM, ANQGSEA. The full variable domain, with the rest looked up from reference TRBV29-1 and TRBJ1-1, is SAVISQKPSRDICQRGTSLTIQCQVDSQVTMMFWYRQQPGQSLTLIATANQGSEATYESGFVIDKFPISRPNLTFSTLTVSNMSPEDSSIYLCSVAGTLNTEAFFGQGTRLTVV.

Only a few counts were recorded for this clone. This chain connects TRBV2 to TRBJ2-5, with a possible D match to TRBD2 (5 bases). Germline assignment: CDR1 SNHLY and CDR2 FYNNEI. The CDR3 runs to 12 residues. Trimming cost V 8 bases and J 4 bases, with 11 bases left between them. CDR3 in amino acids: CASPGRGETQYF. CDR3 nucleotide sequence: TGTGCCAGCCCGGGAAGAGGAGAGACCCAGTACTTC.

The table lists this clone with a few counts. The V call is TRBV5-1, the J call TRBJ2-5; 7 bases line up with TRBD2. V dropped 5 bases and J dropped 0; count of bases not matched to a gene: 4. CDR3 length: 14 residues. Germline V gene sequence: CDR1 SGHRS, CDR2 YFSETQ. CDR3 sequence (DNA): TGCGCCAGCAGTCGGCGGGGGAACCAAGAGACCCAGTACTTC. Encoded protein: CASSRRGNQETQYF.

As DNA, the CDR3 is TGTGCCAGCAGTGACCCGGCAGCTTCTAACTATGGCTACACCTTC. Translating it yields CASSDPAASNYGYTF. V and J are TRBV25-1 and TRBJ1-2; D is undetermined. Germline CDR1 is MGHDK and CDR2 is SYGVNS. V lost 3 bases to trimming and J lost 0 bases, with 11 bases between them. The CDR3 spans 15 residues.

V gene TRBV25-1 combines with J gene TRBJ2-3, with TRBD2 matching over 8 bases. CDR3 length: 14 amino acids. The V segment lost 4 bases and the J segment 3 bases; nucleotides outside the gene matches: 3. The germline V gene encodes CDR1 MGHDK and CDR2 SYGVNS. The CDR3 DNA sequence: TGTGCCAGCAGTGCGGGGGGGAATACAGATACGCAGTATTTT. It translates to CASSAGGNTDTQYF. Using reference TRBV25-1 and TRBJ2-3 for the parts outside the CDR3, the full variable domain is EADIYQTPRYLVIGTGKKITLECSQTMGHDKMYWYQQDPGMELHLIHYSYGVNSTEKGDLSSESTVSRIRTEHFPLTLESARPSHTSQYLCASSAGGNTDTQYFGPGTRLTVL.

The V call is TRBV4-3, the J call TRBJ2-7, with D possibly matching TRBD2 (6 bases). V was trimmed by 0 bases and J by 6 bases, leaving 6 bases between them. The CDR3 runs to 12 residues. CDR1 is LGHNA and CDR2 is YSLEER in the germline V gene. CDR3 DNA sequence: TGCGCCAGCAGCCAAGAGGGGGGCGAGCAGTACTTC. It yields the protein CASSQEGGEQYF.

This chain joins TRBV7-8 and TRBJ2-5, with D maybe TRBD1 (6 bases). V was trimmed by 5 bases and J by 5 bases, leaving 12 bases between them. CDR3 length: 13 residues. Per germline, CDR1 SGHVS and CDR2 FQNEAQ. The CDR3 DNA follows: TGTGCCAGCAGCCTACAGGGACGGGAGACCCAGTACTTC. As protein: CASSLQGRETQYF.

The chain has TRBV2 and TRBJ1-1; maybe TRBD1 (5 bases). The CDR3 has 13 residues. Germline V lookup: CDR1 SNHLY, CDR2 FYNNEI. V gave up 7 bases and J gave up 4 bases, with 13 bases separating them. The CDR3 region has the DNA TGTGCCAGCAACGGGGACTTAGGCACTGAAGCTTTCTTT. Residues: CASNGDLGTEAFF. Combining the CDR3 with reference TRBV2 and TRBJ1-1 gives the whole variable domain EPEVTQTPSHQVTQMGQEVILRCVPISNHLYFYWYRQILGQKVEFLVSFYNNEISEKSEIFDDQFSVERPDGSNFTLKIRSTKLEDSAMYFCASNGDLGTEAFFGQGTRLTVV.

The rearrangement uses TRBV6-1 and TRBJ1-5, with TRBD1 identical over 7 bases. V was pared by 6 bases and J by 1 base, with 6 bases of the junction left unmatched. Per germline, CDR1 MNHNS and CDR2 SASEGT. This CDR3 spans 15 amino acids. The CDR3 region is CASRIRGTSNQPQHF. The CDR3 DNA reads TGTGCCAGCAGGATCAGGGGGACGAGCAATCAGCCCCAGCATTTT.

This clone has a count of ten or more. The rearrangement uses TRBV9 and TRBJ2-1; 9 bases line up with TRBD2. This CDR3 spans 15 amino acids. Germline trimming cut 2 bases from V and 4 bases from J; bases unmatched to any gene: 4. The germline CDR1 and CDR2 sequences are SGDLS and YYNGEE. CDR3 sequence: CASSVLAGVYNEQFF. The CDR3 DNA reads TGTGCCAGCAGCGTCTTAGCGGGAGTTTACAATGAGCAGTTCTTC.

Only a few counts were recorded for this clone. This rearrangement joins TRBV4-3 to TRBJ2-1, with D perhaps assigned TRBD1 or TRBD2 (6 bases each). V was cut by 4 bases and J by 1 base, with 14 bases left in between. The V gene's germline CDR1 is LGHNA and CDR2 YSLEER. This CDR3 comprises 16 residues. CDR3 residues: CASSRDGGRSYNEQFF. CDR3 in DNA: TGCGCCAGCAGCCGGGACGGGGGCAGGTCCTACAATGAGCAGTTCTTC.

In this sample, this clone turned up a few times. The rearrangement joins TRBV4-3 to TRBJ2-1; 9 bases map to TRBD2. The junction had 2 bases not matched to a gene; V was cut back by 2 bases and J by 9 bases. The CDR3 sequence is 13 residues long. The germline gives CDR1 LGHNA, CDR2 YSLEER. The CDR3 here is CASSQSSGGEQFF. In DNA form, the CDR3 reads TGCGCCAGCAGCCAAAGTAGCGGGGGTGAGCAGTTCTTC.

The chain couples TRBV9 to TRBJ2-4; D unresolved. The V end was cut by 4 bases, the J end by 3 bases, with 11 bases between. The CDR3 is 14 amino acids. Germline CDR1 is SGDLS and CDR2 is YYNGEE. CDR3 nucleotides: TGTGCCAGCAGCCCCTCGCGACTCAAAAACATTCAGTACTTC. This codes for CASSPSRLKNIQYF.

This sequence joins TRBV4-1 and TRBJ1-1; D remains unclear. V lost 1 base and J lost 0, with 6 bases in between. The CDR3 runs 14 residues. The germline gives CDR1 MGHRA, CDR2 YSYEKL. CDR3 amino acids: CASSQVQVNTEAFF. CDR3 in DNA: TGCGCCAGCAGCCAAGTGCAGGTGAACACTGAAGCTTTCTTT.

The chain recombines TRBV5-1 with TRBJ2-1, with 13 bases that match TRBD2. This CDR3 is 15 amino acids long. The germline CDR1 and CDR2 sequences are SGHRS and YFSETQ. Trimming cost V 4 bases and J 6 bases; bases outside gene matches: 4. The CDR3 sequence: CASSPGLAGLNEQFF. CDR3 DNA: TGCGCCAGCAGCCCGGGACTAGCGGGGCTCAATGAGCAGTTCTTC.

This clone has more than one count but fewer than ten. The genes are TRBV7-9 and TRBJ1-4; unclear D gene. In germline, CDR1 is SEHNR, CDR2 FQNEAQ (reference sequence). There are 19 residues in the CDR3. Trimming took 2 bases from V and 4 from J, leaving 23 bases between them. The CDR3 bases are TGTGCCAGCAGCTTACCCCAGGAGGTTACCCGACAACTTAATGAAAAACTGTTTTTT. Translating it yields CASSLPQEVTRQLNEKLFF.

The chain employs TRBV29-1 and TRBJ2-1; D unresolved. The V gene's germline CDR1 is SQVTM and CDR2 ANQGSEA. The CDR3 is 13 amino acids. V was trimmed by 7 bases and J by 9 bases, leaving 19 bases between them. CDR3 loop: CSGIPFPGSEQFF. As DNA, the CDR3 is TGCAGCGGTATCCCTTTCCCGGGCAGTGAGCAGTTCTTC.

The rearrangement joins TRBV11-2 to TRBJ2-3, with D hard to call. CDR1 is SGHAT and CDR2 is FQNNGV in the germline V gene. V was shortened by 5 bases and J by 1 base, with 16 bases between the two germline ends. This CDR3 comprises 16 residues. The CDR3 sequence is CASSAWAGRGTDTQYF. The DNA for the CDR3 is TGTGCCAGCAGCGCCTGGGCAGGCCGGGGCACAGATACGCAGTATTTT. Looking up the rest from reference TRBV11-2 and TRBJ2-3 gives the full variable domain: EAGVAQSPRYKIIEKRQSVAFWCNPISGHATLYWYQQILGQGPKLLIQFQNNGVVDDSQLPKDRFSAERLKGVDSTLKIQPAKLEDSAVYLCASSAWAGRGTDTQYFGPGTRLTVL.

This chain uses TRBV27 with TRBJ2-7; 7 bases match TRBD1. V dropped 5 bases and J dropped 2; count of bases not matched to a gene: 3. The CDR3 is 13 amino acids. The V gene's germline CDR1 is MNHEY and CDR2 SMNVEV (reference sequence). The CDR3 is CASSPGTAYEQYF. In DNA, the CDR3 is TGTGCCAGCAGTCCAGGGACAGCCTACGAGCAGTACTTC.

By share, this clone ranks as medium-sized. V usage is TRBV7-2 and J usage is TRBJ2-2, with D tentatively TRBD2 (6 bases). The CDR3 has 13 amino acids. Germline V gene data show CDR1 as SGHTA and CDR2 as FQGNSA. V shed 5 bases and J shed 6 bases, with 10 bases lying between them. Here the CDR3 reads CASSRPGAGELFF. CDR3 in DNA: TGTGCCAGCAGCCGCCCGGGGGCCGGGGAGCTGTTTTTT.

The V call is TRBV6-1, the J call TRBJ2-1, with TRBD2 as a possible D gene (5 bases). Looked up from germline, CDR1 is MNHNS and CDR2 is SASEGT. CDR3 length: 17 amino acids. The V and J ends lost 2 bases and 8 bases respectively, with 22 bases between them. CDR3 residues: CASSETGTRSPQDEQFF. DNA of the CDR3: TGTGCCAGCAGTGAAACTGGCACTAGGTCCCCTCAGGATGAGCAGTTCTTC.

The chain employs TRBV29-1 and TRBJ1-1; D is uncertain. Germline assignment: CDR1 SQVTM and CDR2 ANQGSEA. The V gene lost 3 bases and the J gene lost 7 bases, with 18 bases spanning the gap. This CDR3 spans 14 amino acids. CDR3 coding DNA: TGCAGCGTTGATCTCAGGCGGCCCAAGGGTGAAGCTTTCTTT. This translates into CSVDLRRPKGEAFF.

The chain combines TRBV27 with TRBJ2-2; D gene unclear. Germline V lookup: CDR1 MNHEY, CDR2 SMNVEV (reference sequence). Trimming stripped 3 bases from V and 7 bases from J, with 6 bases between. This CDR3 comprises 12 residues. CDR3 bases: TGTGCCAGCAGTTTGTCATACGGGGAGCTGTTTTTT. Its translation is CASSLSYGELFF.

J is TRBJ2-3 and V is TRBV5-1; perhaps TRBD1 as D (6 bases). Germline-derived CDR1 and CDR2 are SGHRS and YFSETQ. The V end lost 4 bases, the J end lost 2 bases, and 14 bases lay between the germline ends. This CDR3 comprises 15 residues. CDR3 DNA sequence: TGCGCCAGCAGCCCCGGACAGCCAGACACAGATACGCAGTATTTT. This translates into CASSPGQPDTDTQYF.

The sample holds a few counts of this clone. Other DNA sequences in the same sample also yield this CDR3. V usage is TRBV27 and J usage is TRBJ1-2; D is perhaps TRBD1 (5 bases). There are 13 residues in the CDR3. V gave up 2 bases and J gave up 4 bases, with 8 bases separating them. Germline V gene lookup returns CDR1 MNHEY and CDR2 SMNVEV (reference sequence). The CDR3 nucleotides read TGTGCCAGCAGTTTAGCGGGGCCCTATGGCTACACCTTC. It codes for CASSLAGPYGYTF.

Regarding this clone: Germline and junction disagree at one end, which may indicate a read error. The chain recombines TRBV30 with TRBJ1-2; tentatively, D is TRBD1 (5 bases). The germline gives CDR1 GTSNPN, CDR2 SVGIG (reference sequence). The CDR3 runs to 16 residues. Here the CDR3 reads CAWSVPTGVDNFGYTF. In nucleotides, the CDR3 is TGTGCCTGGAGTGTACCGACCGGAGTGGACAACTTTGGCTACACCTTC.